These 9 T cell receptor beta chains were sequenced from one sample in a study of early T cells in non-severe SARS-CoV-2 infection. TCRdb reprocessed the 5' RACE reads via MiXCR and lists one record per CDR3 protein. The repertoire holds around 77,000 distinct CDR3 sequences, with approximately 15% as singletons. Sequences were derived from whole blood, sampled at baseline. Receptors originate from an adult who was a healthcare worker with PCR-confirmed SARS-CoV-2 infection or an uninfected control (not recorded which).

The table lists this clonotype with many counts. The J gene is TRBJ2-2, the V gene TRBV19; the D gene is possibly TRBD2 (6 bases). V was trimmed by 5 bases and J by 1 base, leaving 14 bases between them. Germline-derived CDR1 and CDR2 are LNHDA and SQIVND (reference sequence). The CDR3 is 16 residues long. As DNA, the CDR3 is TGTGCCAGTAGTCCTGAAGTAGCGGTGAACACCGGGGAGCTGTTTTTT. Its protein is CASSPEVAVNTGELFF. The whole variable domain, filled in from reference TRBV19 and TRBJ2-2, reads DGGITQSPKYLFRKEGQNVTLSCEQNLNHDAMYWYRQDPGQGLRLIYYSQIVNDFQKGDIAEGYSVSREKKESFPLTVTSAQKNPTAFYLCASSPEVAVNTGELFFGEGSRLTVL.

The gene calls are TRBV18 and TRBJ2-7, with 8 bases matching TRBD2. Germline CDR1 is KGHSH and CDR2 is LQKENI. Trimming cost V 0 bases and J 0 bases; bases outside gene matches: 7. The CDR3 covers 17 residues. This CDR3 is CASSPPAGGDFSYEQYF. The CDR3 bases are TGTGCCAGCTCACCACCTGCGGGGGGTGATTTCTCCTACGAGCAGTACTTC.

The chain couples TRBV14 to TRBJ2-3; 7 nucleotides agree with TRBD2. The junction had 8 bases not matched to a gene; V was cut back by 4 bases and J by 10 bases. Looked up from germline, CDR1 is SGHDN and CDR2 is FVKESK. The CDR3 sequence is 13 residues long. Here the CDR3 reads CASSPVRGMAQYF. The CDR3 DNA follows: TGTGCCAGCAGCCCCGTGCGGGGGATGGCGCAGTATTTT.

V gene TRBV20-1 combines with J gene TRBJ2-7, with a possible D match to TRBD1 (6 bases). Germline CDR1 reads DFQATT; CDR2 reads SNEGSKA (reference sequence). V lost 4 bases, J lost 5 bases, and 12 bases lay in between. The CDR3 is made up of 12 amino acids. Here the CDR3 reads CSANRVKDEQYF. The CDR3 DNA sequence: TGCAGTGCTAACAGGGTTAAGGACGAGCAGTACTTC.

CDR3 residues: CASSPTSQETQYF. The CDR3 DNA reads TGTGCCAGCAGTCCCACTAGTCAAGAGACCCAGTACTTC. V usage is TRBV28 and J usage is TRBJ2-5; TRBD2 might be the D (5 bases). The CDR3 is made up of 13 amino acids. CDR1 is MDHEN, CDR2 SYDVKM, per germline. Trimming removed 5 bases from V and 2 bases from J, with 9 bases in between.

The chain recombines TRBV13 with TRBJ1-1, with a tentative D call TRBD1 (6 bases). The V gene's germline CDR1 is PRHDT and CDR2 FYEKMQ (reference sequence). Between the trimmed V and J ends, which lost 4 bases and 1 base, there was a span of 19 bases. The CDR3 loop spans 17 amino acids. The CDR3 sequence: CASSWPGQRGRNTEAFF. In DNA form, the CDR3 reads TGTGCCAGCAGCTGGCCGGGACAACGAGGAAGGAACACTGAAGCTTTCTTT.

This clonotype was counted a few times. The chain combines TRBV7-2 with TRBJ2-2; TRBD1 matches at 8 bases. This CDR3 has 17 residues. CDR1 SGHTA and CDR2 FQGNSA come from the germline V gene. V dropped 1 base and J dropped 3; count of bases not matched to a gene: 7. CDR3 sequence reads: CASSLEQGVVYTGELFF. CDR3 sequence (DNA): TGTGCCAGCAGCTTAGAACAGGGGGTGGTGTACACCGGGGAGCTGTTTTTT.

The sample holds a few counts of this clonotype. The chain employs TRBV6-6 and TRBJ1-1, with D maybe TRBD1 (6 bases). Per the germline V gene, CDR1 is MNHNY and CDR2 is SVGAGI (reference sequence). V was shortened by 4 bases and J by 1 base, with 10 bases between the two germline ends. The CDR3 extends over 14 amino acids. The CDR3 region is CASSSDRSNTEAFF. The CDR3, as DNA: TGTGCCAGCAGTTCCGACAGGTCGAACACTGAAGCTTTCTTT.

The CDR3 reads CASSSLAGEKYEQYF. The CDR3 DNA is TGCGCCAGCAGTTCCCTAGCGGGAGAGAAATACGAGCAGTACTTC. The gene calls are TRBV10-1 and TRBJ2-7; 10 nucleotides agree with TRBD2. V lost 5 bases, J lost 4 bases, and 8 bases stayed unmatched. Germline V gene data show CDR1 as WNHNN and CDR2 as SYGVQD (reference sequence). CDR3 length: 15 residues.